The 20 T cell receptor beta chains below all came from one sample that was sequenced in a study of cytomegalovirus exposure and HLA in healthy donors. The PCR used 60 Vbeta and 13 Jbeta primers. The method was immunoSEQ multiplex PCR; TCRdb's version includes in-frame clones alone and lacks a portion of them. Among roughly 100,000 clones listed, less than 85% were seen once. Sequenced: PBMCs. Source of these receptors: a man in his forties or fifties in good health and CMV-seronegative.

The chain has TRBV2 and TRBJ1-1; D gene ambiguous. This CDR3 region has 13 residues. Trimming left V 10 bases short and J 0 bases short, with 12 bases between. Germline V lookup: CDR1 SNHLY, CDR2 FYNNEI. CDR3 region: CAKEQSLNTEAFF. The DNA for the CDR3 is TGTGCCAAGGAACAGTCACTGAACACTGAAGCTTTCTTT.

This sequence joins TRBV2 and TRBJ2-7, with no clear D. Germline loops: CDR1 SNHLY, CDR2 FYNNEI. The CDR3 consists of 14 residues. The germline V and J ends were trimmed by 7 bases and 3 bases, with 16 bases remaining between them. CDR3 coding DNA: TGTGCCAGCACCGTAGTCCAGGCATACTACGAGCAGTACTTC. As protein: CASTVVQAYYEQYF.

The CDR3 region has the DNA TGTGCCAGCACCAAAGGACAGGGGGCCGTCACTGAAGCTTTCTTT. Its protein product is CASTKGQGAVTEAFF. The J gene is TRBJ1-1, the V gene TRBV6-6; 11 bases align to TRBD1. Per germline, CDR1 MNHNY and CDR2 SVGAGI (reference sequence). V dropped 7 bases and J dropped 4; count of bases not matched to a gene: 8. The CDR3 is made up of 15 amino acids.

This clone came up once. The CDR3 coding sequence is TGTGCCAGCAGCGCTCATCAGGGGAATCAGCCCCAGCATTTT. Protein: CASSAHQGNQPQHF. The V and J genes are TRBV7-6 and TRBJ1-5; D is perhaps TRBD1 (6 bases). Trimming removed 5 bases from V and 4 bases from J, with 12 bases in between. The CDR3 runs to 14 residues. From germline, CDR1 is SGHVS and CDR2 FNYEAQ. The full variable domain, completed using reference TRBV7-6 and TRBJ1-5, is GAGVSQSPRYKVTKRGQDVALRCDPISGHVSLYWYRQALGQGPEFLTYFNYEAQQDKSGLPNDRFSAERPEGSISTLTIQRTEQRDSAMYRCASSAHQGNQPQHFGDGTRLSIL.

The rearrangement uses TRBV18 and TRBJ2-1, with TRBD1 identical over 7 bases. V was pared by 2 bases and J by 2 bases, with 3 bases of the junction left unmatched. The CDR3 is 15 residues long. Germline CDR1 is KGHSH and CDR2 is LQKENI. The CDR3 loop is CASSPGQEAYNEQFF. CDR3 nucleotide sequence: TGTGCCAGCTCACCAGGACAGGAGGCCTACAATGAGCAGTTCTTC.

CDR3 DNA sequence: TGTGCCTGGAAGGGGCAGGGGGCGGGTGGCTACACCTTC. It encodes CAWKGQGAGGYTF. This chain uses TRBV30 with TRBJ1-2; 8 positions match TRBD1. CDR1 and CDR2 (germline): GTSNPN, SVGIG (reference sequence). The V segment lost 4 bases and the J segment 7 bases; nucleotides outside the gene matches: 8. The CDR3 has 13 residues.

The chain recombines TRBV18 with TRBJ1-2, with D hard to call. The CDR3 length is 14 residues. Between the trimmed V and J ends, which lost 5 bases and 2 bases, there was a span of 12 bases. Germline assignment: CDR1 KGHSH and CDR2 LQKENI. CDR3 sequence: CASSWAPTNYGYTF. The DNA for the CDR3 is TGTGCCAGCTCATGGGCCCCGACAAACTATGGCTACACCTTC.

The chain recombines TRBV5-1 with TRBJ2-1; 7 nucleotides line up with TRBD1. Germline-derived CDR1 and CDR2 are SGHRS and YFSETQ. The V and J ends lost 8 bases and 2 bases, in that order; junction bases with no gene match: 10. This CDR3 is built from 15 residues. CDR3 protein: CASERRDSPYNEQFF. CDR3 sequence (DNA): TGCGCCAGTGAAAGACGGGACAGCCCCTACAATGAGCAGTTCTTC. Variable domain in full (rest from reference TRBV5-1 and TRBJ2-1): KAGVTQTPRYLIKTRGQQVTLSCSPISGHRSVSWYQQTPGQGLQFLFEYFSETQRNKGNFPGRFSGRQFSNSRSEMNVSTLELGDSALYLCASERRDSPYNEQFFGPGTRLTVL.

V gene TRBV4-1 combines with J gene TRBJ1-4, with 8 bases lining up with TRBD1. Germline V lookup: CDR1 MGHRA, CDR2 YSYEKL. The CDR3 is 16 residues long. The trim removed 3 bases at V and 5 bases at J, leaving 8 bases unmatched. In nucleotides, the CDR3 is TGCGCCAGCAGCCAGGCCAGGACAGGGAACAATGAAAAACTGTTTTTT. This encodes CASSQARTGNNEKLFF.

V is TRBV11-3 and J is TRBJ2-5; TRBD2 matches 12 bases. Germline CDR1 SGHNT, CDR2 YENEEA. The CDR3 has 15 amino acids. V trimming: 5 bases; J trimming: 4 bases; junction bases outside the gene matches: 5. The CDR3 coding sequence is TGTGCCAGCAGCCCCGGACTAGCGGGGTTAGAGACCCAGTACTTC. Its protein is CASSPGLAGLETQYF. Complete variable domain (other parts from reference TRBV11-3 and TRBJ2-5): EAGVVQSPRYKIIEKKQPVAFWCNPISGHNTLYWYLQNLGQGPELLIRYENEEAVDDSQLPKDRFSAERLKGVDSTLKIQPAELGDSAVYLCASSPGLAGLETQYFGPGTRLLVL.

This clone was observed a few times. The chain recombines TRBV18 with TRBJ1-2; D possibly corresponds to TRBD1 (6 bases). This CDR3 is built from 14 residues. Germline V gene data show CDR1 as KGHSH and CDR2 as LQKENI. The V end was cut by 6 bases, the J end by 4 bases, with 15 bases between. The CDR3 nucleotides read TGTGCCAGCTCCGACCGGGGAGGGGGCTATGGCTACACCTTC. This encodes CASSDRGGGYGYTF.

This clone has just one count. The chain recombines TRBV6-1 with TRBJ1-1; 9 nucleotides match TRBD1. The CDR3 has 12 residues. Unmatched junction bases numbered 3, after V lost 7 bases and J lost 6 bases. Germline values: CDR1 MNHNS, CDR2 SASEGT. The CDR3 is CASTGDRAEAFF. The CDR3 DNA sequence: TGTGCCAGCACCGGGGACAGGGCTGAAGCTTTCTTT.

V gene TRBV7-6 combines with J gene TRBJ2-1; a possible D gene is TRBD2 (7 bases). CDR1 and CDR2 from the germline V gene are SGHVS and FNYEAQ. The CDR3 has 13 amino acids. The V gene lost 3 bases and the J gene lost 8 bases, with 11 bases spanning the gap. CDR3 coding DNA: TGTGCCAGCAGCTTGGGGGGGGCCTATGAGCAGTTCTTC. The encoded protein is CASSLGGAYEQFF.

CDR3: CASSSTGDEKLFF. Written as DNA, the CDR3 is TGTGCCAGCAGCTCTACAGGTGACGAAAAACTGTTTTTT. The V and J genes are TRBV7-8 and TRBJ1-4; TRBD1 is a possible D gene (5 bases). Per the germline V gene, CDR1 is SGHVS and CDR2 is FQNEAQ. With 4 bases removed from V and 8 bases from J, the gap between germline ends came to 11 bases. The CDR3 loop spans 13 amino acids.

The chain has TRBV7-3 and TRBJ2-1; 10 bases are a match to TRBD1. After removal of 5 bases from V and 7 bases from J, the junction contained 5 bases not matched to a gene. The germline gives CDR1 SGHTA, CDR2 FQGTGA. The length of the CDR3 is 14 residues. The CDR3 DNA reads as TGTGCCAGCAGCCCTCGGACAGGGGGAAATGAGCAGTTCTTC. Encoded protein: CASSPRTGGNEQFF.

This chain joins TRBV7-9 and TRBJ1-3; perhaps TRBD1 as D (5 bases). Trimming cost V 4 bases and J 0 bases, with 13 bases left between them. The CDR3 has 16 amino acids. CDR1 is SEHNR and CDR2 is FQNEAQ in the germline V gene (reference sequence). The CDR3 coding sequence is TGTGCCAGCAGCTCTCTAGGGACTTTCTCTGGAAACACCATATATTTT. Translated, it gives CASSSLGTFSGNTIYF.

The V call is TRBV7-6, the J call TRBJ2-7, with 9 bases aligning to TRBD1. The CDR3 runs 15 residues. The V and J ends lost 0 bases and 4 bases, in that order; junction bases with no gene match: 4. Germline CDR1 SGHVS, CDR2 FNYEAQ. This chain's CDR3 is CASSLAQGAGYEQYF. CDR3 sequence (DNA): TGTGCCAGCAGCTTAGCACAGGGGGCGGGGTACGAGCAGTACTTC.

This rearrangement joins TRBV6-5 to TRBJ2-5, with 7 bases lining up with TRBD1. The germline V gene has CDR1 MNHEY and CDR2 SVGAGI. The CDR3 is 14 residues long. After removal of 6 bases from V and 2 bases from J, the junction contained 6 bases not matched to a gene. In DNA, the CDR3 is TGTGCCAGCAGCCGGGACAGCGAACAAGAGACCCAGTACTTC. Translation gives CASSRDSEQETQYF.

Comments on this clone: Sequence at one end of the junction differs from germline and may be a read error. Other DNA sequences in the sample encode the same CDR3. The rearrangement uses TRBV7-9 and TRBJ2-7; the D gene is possibly TRBD1 (5 bases). This CDR3 region has 12 residues. Germline V gene data show CDR1 as SEHNR and CDR2 as FQNEAQ (reference sequence). The CDR3 loop is CSSSPQGYEQYF. The CDR3 nucleotides are TGTTCCAGCAGCCCTCAGGGATACGAGCAGTACTTC.

V is TRBV19 and J is TRBJ2-3, with 11 bases identical to TRBD1. Germline V gene lookup returns CDR1 LNHDA and CDR2 SQIVND (reference sequence). J lost 5 bases, V lost 7 bases, and 8 bases had no gene match. The CDR3 has 15 residues. The CDR3 region is CASTADRGQVDTQYF. The CDR3 DNA follows: TGTGCCAGTACCGCGGACAGGGGGCAAGTAGATACGCAGTATTTT.